This T cell receptor (beta chain) was documented in a study of T cell responses to AZD1222 COVID-19 vaccine. Trimming left V 8 bases short and J 14 bases short, with 19 bases between. The CDR3 has 13 residues. In germline, CDR1 is SGHTA, CDR2 FQGNSA. Note on this clone: Its antigen remains unidentified.

Assay used: immunoSEQ multiplex PCR; TCRdb lists only in-frame clones, some missing. The top ten clones hold 1.5% to 2% of a sample with over 130,000 clones, 85% to 90% of them seen once. Regarding the study as a whole: Females outnumbered males among donors, who were mostly white British; clonal diversity was possibly underestimated. After the peak T cell response, and only then, were repertoires sampled. Recipients of AZD1222 seropositive at baseline numbered only 5 to 7.

The sample was peripheral blood, taken 28 days after the second AZD1222 dose. The rearrangement uses TRBV7-2 and TRBJ1-6; D ambiguous. This TCR was recovered from an adult who received the AZD1222 COVID-19 vaccine. Written as DNA, the CDR3 is TGTGCCAGCCAAACTACCCCAGGAACCACCCTCCACTTT. This gives the protein CASQTTPGTTLHF.